A single sample gave rise to the 16 T cell receptor beta chains below, sequenced in a study of T cells in Graves' hyperthyroidism and ophthalmopathy. Amplification targeted TCR beta CDR3 regions from RNA transcripts. The HTBI set primed first-round TCR CDR3 RT-PCR. TCRdb called the multiplex PCR reads again in MiXCR, with one record for every CDR3 protein. The sample records about 640,000 distinct CDR3 sequences, less than 25% being singletons. The sequenced material came from blood. These receptor sequences come from a man aged 25-40 years with Graves' ophthalmopathy.

The chain has TRBV28 and TRBJ2-7, with TRBD1 identical over 7 bases. CDR1 and CDR2 (germline): MDHEN, SYDVKM. There are 14 residues in the CDR3. The V segment lost 7 bases and the J segment 5 bases; nucleotides outside the gene matches: 11. CDR3 sequence: CASKVQGLPDEQYF. As DNA, the CDR3 is TGTGCCAGCAAGGTACAGGGGCTCCCTGACGAGCAGTACTTC.

The chain is built from TRBV7-2 and TRBJ1-5; D gene ambiguous. The CDR3 totals 12 residues. Between the trimmed V and J ends, which lost 1 base and 9 bases, there was a span of 7 bases. The germline V gene encodes CDR1 SGHTA and CDR2 FQGNSA. DNA for the CDR3: TGTGCCAGCAGCTTAGATACGGGGCCCCAGCATTTT. It translates to CASSLDTGPQHF.

This clonotype was detected ten times or more. The chain has TRBV18 and TRBJ1-3, with D unresolved. V shed 6 bases and J shed 0 bases, with 9 bases lying between them. This CDR3 spans 14 amino acids. The germline V gene encodes CDR1 KGHSH and CDR2 LQKENI. The CDR3 nucleotides read TGTGCCAGCTCGTACGACAACTCTGGAAACACCATATATTTT. Encoded protein: CASSYDNSGNTIYF.

This clonotype was found many times. This chain connects TRBV20-1 to TRBJ1-1; possible D gene TRBD1, 6 bases. This CDR3 is 13 amino acids long. Germline-derived CDR1 and CDR2 are DFQATT and SNEGSKA (reference sequence). The V end lost 8 bases, the J end lost 4 bases, and 17 bases lay between the germline ends. CDR3 sequence reads: CSILSGGFTEAFF. In DNA, the CDR3 is TGCAGTATCCTGAGCGGGGGCTTCACTGAAGCTTTCTTT.

This clonotype was detected ten times or more. The gene calls are TRBV3-1 and TRBJ1-1; 7 bases line up with TRBD1. Germline V gene lookup returns CDR1 LGHDT and CDR2 YNNKEL (reference sequence). V dropped 0 bases and J dropped 3; count of bases not matched to a gene: 4. The CDR3 runs to 15 residues. The CDR3 loop is CASSQDTGDDTEAFF. CDR3 DNA sequence: TGTGCCAGCAGCCAAGATACAGGGGACGACACTGAAGCTTTCTTT.

The chain's CDR3 is CASSKTGTPSGPQHF. The CDR3 DNA is TGTGCCAGCAGCAAAACAGGGACCCCCTCTGGGCCCCAGCATTTT. V is TRBV27 and J is TRBJ1-5, with TRBD1 as a possible D gene (6 bases). Between the trimmed V and J ends, which lost 6 bases and 9 bases, there was a span of 21 bases. CDR3 size: 15 residues. Germline V CDR1 and CDR2: MNHEY, SMNVEV (reference sequence).

This clonotype was picked up many times. The chain combines TRBV30 with TRBJ2-1, with TRBD2 matching over 10 bases. CDR1 GTSNPN and CDR2 SVGIG come from the germline V gene (reference sequence). With V trimmed by 2 bases and J by 4 bases, 5 bases remained unmatched. CDR3 length equals 15 residues. The CDR3, as DNA: TGTGCCTGGAGTCCCATAGCGGGAGGTTACAATGAGCAGTTCTTC. This translates into CAWSPIAGGYNEQFF.

This chain uses TRBV7-2 with TRBJ2-1; the match to TRBD2 covers 12 bases. The CDR3 spans 15 residues. The J segment lost 9 bases and the V segment lost 5 bases, leaving 8 bases of the junction unmatched. Germline V gene lookup returns CDR1 SGHTA and CDR2 FQGNSA. In DNA form, the CDR3 reads TGTGCCAGCAGCCCTAGCGGGGGGGGGGTGGTTGAGCAGTTCTTC. Its translation is CASSPSGGGVVEQFF.

This clonotype was detected many times. The chain couples TRBV5-1 to TRBJ2-1; 10 nucleotides align to TRBD2. CDR1 is SGHRS, CDR2 YFSETQ, per germline. This CDR3 has 15 residues. V trimming: 4 bases; J trimming: 2 bases; junction bases outside the gene matches: 3. As DNA, the CDR3 is TGCGCCAGCAGCGAAGCGGGAGGGACCTACAATGAGCAGTTCTTC. This gives the protein CASSEAGGTYNEQFF.

The chain combines TRBV27 with TRBJ1-5; D uncertain. Trimming took off 3 bases at V and 0 bases at J, with 9 bases between the two ends. CDR1 is MNHEY, CDR2 SMNVEV, per germline (reference sequence). The CDR3 totals 15 residues. CDR3 region: CASSLARSSNQPQHF. CDR3 in DNA: TGTGCCAGCAGTTTGGCGCGGAGTAGCAATCAGCCCCAGCATTTT.

This clonotype was seen many times. The CDR3 DNA sequence: TGTGCCAGCAGCCATTCCAGCGGGAGCATAGAGACCCAGTACTTC. Its protein is CASSHSSGSIETQYF. The gene calls are TRBV3-1 and TRBJ2-5; TRBD2 aligns across 8 bases. This CDR3 region has 15 residues. V lost 3 bases, J lost 4 bases, and 7 bases stayed unmatched. Germline assignment: CDR1 LGHDT and CDR2 YNNKEL (reference sequence).

This chain uses TRBV6-2 or TRBV6-3 with TRBJ2-1; 15 bases line up with TRBD2. In germline, CDR1 is MNHEY, CDR2 SVGEGT. This CDR3 region has 20 residues. V lost 0 bases to trimming and J lost 0 bases; unmatched junction nucleotides: 6. This CDR3 is CASSYSPGLAGGSSYNEQFF. The CDR3 region has the DNA TGTGCCAGCAGTTACTCTCCGGGACTAGCGGGGGGCAGCTCCTACAATGAGCAGTTCTTC.

On this clonotype: A much more abundant neighbour one base away suggests this may be a read error. The chain is built from TRBV11-1 and TRBJ2-7; maybe TRBD1 (6 bases). CDR1 and CDR2 from the germline V gene are SGHAT and FQDESV (reference sequence). V was cut by 4 bases and J by 2 bases, with 15 bases left in between. There are 15 residues in the CDR3. CDR3 DNA: TGTGCCAGCAGCTCCCTTCCAGGGGACACCTACGAGCAGTACTTC. Residues: CASSSLPGDTYEQYF.

The chain joins TRBV7-3 to TRBJ2-1; 7 nucleotides agree with TRBD2. CDR1 and CDR2 (germline): SGHTA, FQGTGA. The length of the CDR3 is 15 residues. The V gene end was trimmed by 4 bases and the J gene end by 6 bases; junction bases not matched to a gene: 9. The CDR3 coding sequence is TGTGCCAGCAGCTCAACTAGCGTCGGTTTCAATGAGCAGTTCTTC. The encoded protein is CASSSTSVGFNEQFF.

In its sample, this clonotype was seen many times. The V call is TRBV7-8, the J call TRBJ1-2; TRBD1 aligns across 8 bases. The CDR3 has 13 residues. The V gene end was trimmed by 6 bases and the J gene end by 4 bases; junction bases not matched to a gene: 4. In germline, CDR1 is SGHVS, CDR2 FQNEAQ. The CDR3 nucleotides read TGTGCCAGCAGGGGGACAGGCCGCTATGGCTACACCTTC. Translated: CASRGTGRYGYTF.

This chain links TRBV28 with TRBJ1-1; 7 nucleotides match TRBD1. CDR1 is MDHEN, CDR2 SYDVKM, per germline. V was pared by 5 bases and J by 1 base, with 7 bases of the junction left unmatched. This CDR3 has 15 residues. Here the CDR3 DNA reads TGTGCCAGCAGTGCCCCCGGGACAGCGAACACTGAAGCTTTCTTT. Translated: CASSAPGTANTEAFF.